Sequencing of this T cell receptor (beta chain) was carried out in a study of T cell responses to AZD1222 COVID-19 vaccine. Trimming stripped 4 bases from V and 0 bases from J, with 10 bases between. Germline V lookup: CDR1 SGHKS, CDR2 YYEKEE (reference sequence). There are 14 residues in the CDR3. This table comes from immunoSEQ multiplex PCR, and its TCRdb copy is limited to in-frame clones, with some not included. The data contain over 55,000 clones, 80% to 85% of them singletons. This TCR was recovered from an adult in good health. V usage is TRBV5-5 and J usage is TRBJ1-1; maybe TRBD1 (6 bases). The input for sequencing was peripheral blood, taken on day 0 of AZD1222 vaccination. The CDR3 is CASSRQVMNTEAFF. Here the CDR3 DNA reads TGTGCCAGCAGCCGACAGGTCATGAACACTGAAGCTTTCTTT. The full variable domain, rest sourced from reference TRBV5-5 and TRBJ1-1, is DAGVTQSPTHLIKTRGQQVTLRCSPISGHKSVSWYQQVLGQGPQFIFQYYEKEERGRGNFPDRFSARQFPNYSSELNVNALLLGDSALYLCASSRQVMNTEAFFGQGTRLTVV.